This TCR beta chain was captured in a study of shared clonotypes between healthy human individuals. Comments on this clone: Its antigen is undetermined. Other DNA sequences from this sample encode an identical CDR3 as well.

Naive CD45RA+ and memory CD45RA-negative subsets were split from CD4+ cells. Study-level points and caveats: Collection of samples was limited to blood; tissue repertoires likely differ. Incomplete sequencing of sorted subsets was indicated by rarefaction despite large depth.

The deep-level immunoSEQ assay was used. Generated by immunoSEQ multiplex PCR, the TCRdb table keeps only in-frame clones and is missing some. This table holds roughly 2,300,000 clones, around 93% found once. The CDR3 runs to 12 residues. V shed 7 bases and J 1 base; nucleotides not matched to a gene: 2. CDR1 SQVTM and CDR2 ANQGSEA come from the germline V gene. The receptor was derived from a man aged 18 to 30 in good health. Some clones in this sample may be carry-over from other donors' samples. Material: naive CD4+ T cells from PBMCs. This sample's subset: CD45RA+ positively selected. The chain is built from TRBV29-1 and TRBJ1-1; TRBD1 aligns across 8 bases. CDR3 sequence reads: CSAGQGNTEAFF. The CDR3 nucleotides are TGCAGCGCTGGACAGGGGAACACTGAAGCTTTCTTT.